These 20 T cell receptor beta chains were sequenced from one sample in a study of vaccination effects on CD4 cells after COVID-19. No antigens are known for them. Ahead of sequencing, the ViraFEST assay grew antigen-specific CD4+ T cells using viral peptide pools. Culture lasted roughly 9 days before CD4+ T cell isolation. Either the BNT162b2 or mRNA-1273 vaccine was given to participants in two doses. Assay: immunoSEQ multiplex PCR; the TCRdb copy retains only in-frame clones and omits some. The data contain about 28,000 clones, roughly 70% of them singletons. Material: CD4+ T cells from PBMCs cultured with HCoV-NL63 spike peptides, obtained after COVID-19 vaccination. These receptors were taken from a human donor who received a COVID-19 vaccine.

This clone was seen just once. This chain connects TRBV2 to TRBJ2-3, with D possibly being TRBD2 (6 bases). Germline-derived CDR1 and CDR2 are SNHLY and FYNNEI. V shed 9 bases and J shed 4 bases, with 20 bases lying between them. The CDR3 runs 15 residues. The CDR3 sequence: CARGPRDLLADTQYF. CDR3 DNA sequence: TGTGCCAGGGGCCCCCGGGACTTACTAGCAGATACGCAGTATTTT.

The chain has TRBV2 and TRBJ1-2, with unresolved D. This CDR3 is built from 12 residues. Germline CDR1 is SNHLY and CDR2 is FYNNEI. V was shortened by 4 bases and J by 4 bases, with 7 bases between the two germline ends. As DNA, the CDR3 is TGTGCCAGCAGTGTATCAGGCTATGGCTACACCTTC. Encoded protein: CASSVSGYGYTF.

The chain joins TRBV6-5 to TRBJ1-3, with D possibly being TRBD1 (5 bases). Germline loops: CDR1 MNHEY, CDR2 SVGAGI. Trimming left V 5 bases short and J 0 bases short, with 8 bases between. The CDR3 contains 14 residues. CDR3 protein: CASSRQISGNTIYF. The DNA of the CDR3 is TGTGCCAGCAGTCGACAGATCTCTGGAAACACCATATATTTT.

V gene TRBV11-2 combines with J gene TRBJ1-2; 7 nucleotides line up with TRBD1. This CDR3 contains 15 residues. Unmatched junction bases numbered 5, after V lost 2 bases and J lost 2 bases. Germline values: CDR1 SGHAT, CDR2 FQNNGV. CDR3 DNA: TGTGCCAGCAGCTTACGGCCAGGGGGGAACTATGGCTACACCTTC. Encoded protein: CASSLRPGGNYGYTF.

The gene calls are TRBV5-6 and TRBJ1-5; TRBD1 agrees at 9 bases. CDR3 size: 15 residues. CDR1 is SGHDT and CDR2 is YYEEEE in the germline V gene. With V trimmed by 4 bases and J by 14 bases, 16 bases remained unmatched. CDR3 bases: TGTGCCAGCAGCGATACGTACAGGGGGCGACCCCAGGAGCATTTT. Encoded protein: CASSDTYRGRPQEHF. Complete variable domain (other parts from reference TRBV5-6 and TRBJ1-5): DAGVTQSPTHLIKTRGQQVTLRCSPKSGHDTVSWYQQALGQGPQFIFQYYEEEERQRGNFPDRFSGHQFPNYSSELNVNALLLGDSALYLCASSDTYRGRPQEHFGDGTRLSIL.

This rearrangement joins TRBV4-1 to TRBJ2-1; 8 bases match TRBD2. Germline V gene data show CDR1 as MGHRA and CDR2 as YSYEKL. This CDR3 is 17 amino acids long. V shed 6 bases and J 8 bases; nucleotides not matched to a gene: 18. CDR3 in DNA: TGCGCCAGCAGTCCAAAGGGCGGGGGCGGGGGGTGGGATGAGCAGTTCTTC. Translated, it gives CASSPKGGGGGWDEQFF.

The chain links TRBV5-6 to TRBJ2-1, with 9 bases aligning to TRBD2. The CDR3 length is 16 residues. Germline-derived CDR1 and CDR2 are SGHDT and YYEEEE. With 3 bases clipped from V and 6 bases from J, the junction kept 10 bases outside the gene matches. CDR3 amino acids: CASSSISGSTRNEQFF. The CDR3 DNA is TGTGCCAGCAGCTCCATTAGCGGGAGTACCCGCAATGAGCAGTTCTTC. Combining the CDR3 with reference TRBV5-6 and TRBJ2-1 gives the whole variable domain DAGVTQSPTHLIKTRGQQVTLRCSPKSGHDTVSWYQQALGQGPQFIFQYYEEEERQRGNFPDRFSGHQFPNYSSELNVNALLLGDSALYLCASSSISGSTRNEQFFGPGTRLTVL.

The J gene is TRBJ2-3, the V gene TRBV2; D remains unclear. Germline V gives CDR1 SNHLY, CDR2 FYNNEI. V lost 6 bases, J lost 6 bases, and 10 bases lay in between. This CDR3 spans 12 amino acids. CDR3 DNA sequence: TGTGCCAGCAGCCCTGGCTCGGATACGCAGTATTTT. It is translated as CASSPGSDTQYF.

This clone was found a few times. V and J are TRBV7-9 and TRBJ2-7; D is unclear. The CDR3 extends over 13 amino acids. Trimming left V 5 bases short and J 1 base short, with 9 bases between. CDR1 is SEHNR, CDR2 FQNEAQ, per germline (reference sequence). In DNA form, the CDR3 reads TGTGCCAGCAGCGCCGTTTGGTCCTACGAGCAGTACTTC. Its translation is CASSAVWSYEQYF.

This chain uses TRBV7-2 with TRBJ1-3; D not certain. The CDR3 contains 13 residues. Germline lookup yields CDR1 SGHTA and CDR2 FQGNSA. Trimming took off 4 bases at V and 4 bases at J, with 8 bases between the two ends. In nucleotides, the CDR3 is TGTGCCAGCAGCTCGAGGCACGGAAACACCATATATTTT. Encoded protein: CASSSRHGNTIYF.

The chain recombines TRBV4-1 with TRBJ1-4; a weak D match, TRBD1 (5 bases). Trimming removed 1 base at V and 5 bases at J, with 8 bases between. CDR3 length: 14 residues. The germline CDR1 and CDR2 sequences are MGHRA and YSYEKL. This chain's CDR3 is CASSQVGHNEKLFF. The CDR3 DNA reads TGCGCCAGCAGCCAAGTAGGACACAATGAAAAACTGTTTTTT.

The J gene is TRBJ2-1, the V gene TRBV15; TRBD2 matches 7 bases. This CDR3 comprises 14 residues. Germline CDR1 is LNHNV and CDR2 is YYDKDF (reference sequence). Trimming cost V 3 bases and J 4 bases; bases outside gene matches: 3. The CDR3 spells CATSSEAGYNEQFF. In DNA, the CDR3 is TGTGCCACCAGCAGTGAAGCGGGGTACAATGAGCAGTTCTTC.

The chain recombines TRBV18 with TRBJ2-1; 7 bases fit TRBD2. The CDR3 totals 15 residues. Trimming removed 8 bases from V and 6 bases from J; junction bases left unmatched: 13. Germline V gene data show CDR1 as KGHSH and CDR2 as LQKENI. The CDR3 region is CASRTSGGPTNEQFF. The CDR3 bases are TGTGCCAGCCGAACTTCGGGGGGACCTACCAATGAGCAGTTCTTC.

The chain is built from TRBV19 and TRBJ2-1; TRBD1 or TRBD2 may be the D gene (5 bases each). The V and J ends lost 10 bases and 2 bases respectively, with 15 bases between them. In germline, CDR1 is LNHDA, CDR2 SQIVND (reference sequence). The CDR3 covers 14 residues. The CDR3 DNA follows: TGTGCCAACAGGACGTCGGGGACCTACAATGAGCAGTTCTTC. Amino acid sequence: CANRTSGTYNEQFF.

CDR3: CASSSGVEETQYF. The DNA of the CDR3 is TGTGCCAGCAGTTCAGGGGTCGAAGAGACCCAGTACTTC. This sequence joins TRBV6-6 and TRBJ2-5, with a weak D call TRBD1 (6 bases). Trimming removed 4 bases from V and 3 bases from J, with 9 bases in between. This CDR3 contains 13 residues. Per germline, CDR1 MNHNY and CDR2 SVGAGI (reference sequence).

The V and J genes are TRBV6-5 and TRBJ1-6, with 8 bases aligning to TRBD1. Germline V gives CDR1 MNHEY, CDR2 SVGAGI. With 8 bases clipped from V and 9 bases from J, the junction kept 9 bases outside the gene matches. The CDR3 is made up of 14 amino acids. The DNA for the CDR3 is TGTGCCAGCGGATACCGGGACAGGCCTTCACCCCTCCACTTT. Amino acids: CASGYRDRPSPLHF.

This clone is large (0.1 to 1%) within its sample. The same CDR3 also results from other DNA sequences found in this sample. This chain links TRBV5-1 with TRBJ2-6; D unclear. This CDR3 comprises 16 residues. The V and J ends lost 0 bases and 2 bases respectively, with 9 bases between them. CDR1 is SGHRS, CDR2 YFSETQ, per germline. This CDR3 is CASSLAGGPGANVLTF. The CDR3 DNA reads as TGCGCCAGCAGCTTGGCCGGCGGACCTGGGGCCAACGTCCTGACTTTC.

This chain joins TRBV9 and TRBJ1-3; 7 positions agree with TRBD1. Germline CDR1 reads SGDLS; CDR2 reads YYNGEE. J was trimmed by 9 bases and V by 0 bases; bases with no gene match: 6. There are 14 residues in the CDR3. CDR3 in DNA: TGTGCCAGCAGCGTAGGACAGGGCTTGAGCACCATATATTTT. This codes for CASSVGQGLSTIYF.

The rearrangement joins TRBV5-1 to TRBJ2-7; 11 bases align to TRBD2. Germline CDR1 reads SGHRS; CDR2 reads YFSETQ. V was pared by 5 bases and J by 1 base, with 8 bases of the junction left unmatched. The CDR3 is made up of 16 amino acids. DNA for the CDR3: TGCGCCAGCAGTCCCGGGACTAGCGGATTATCCTACGAGCAGTACTTC. Translated: CASSPGTSGLSYEQYF.

This clone was detected only a few times. The V and J genes are TRBV6-5 and TRBJ1-2; 7 nucleotides match TRBD1. Germline V gene data show CDR1 as MNHEY and CDR2 as SVGAGI. Trimming cost V 10 bases and J 8 bases; bases outside gene matches: 10. There are 12 residues in the CDR3. The CDR3 DNA is TGTGCCAACGGAGACAGGGTGAAGGGCTACACCTTC. Protein: CANGDRVKGYTF.